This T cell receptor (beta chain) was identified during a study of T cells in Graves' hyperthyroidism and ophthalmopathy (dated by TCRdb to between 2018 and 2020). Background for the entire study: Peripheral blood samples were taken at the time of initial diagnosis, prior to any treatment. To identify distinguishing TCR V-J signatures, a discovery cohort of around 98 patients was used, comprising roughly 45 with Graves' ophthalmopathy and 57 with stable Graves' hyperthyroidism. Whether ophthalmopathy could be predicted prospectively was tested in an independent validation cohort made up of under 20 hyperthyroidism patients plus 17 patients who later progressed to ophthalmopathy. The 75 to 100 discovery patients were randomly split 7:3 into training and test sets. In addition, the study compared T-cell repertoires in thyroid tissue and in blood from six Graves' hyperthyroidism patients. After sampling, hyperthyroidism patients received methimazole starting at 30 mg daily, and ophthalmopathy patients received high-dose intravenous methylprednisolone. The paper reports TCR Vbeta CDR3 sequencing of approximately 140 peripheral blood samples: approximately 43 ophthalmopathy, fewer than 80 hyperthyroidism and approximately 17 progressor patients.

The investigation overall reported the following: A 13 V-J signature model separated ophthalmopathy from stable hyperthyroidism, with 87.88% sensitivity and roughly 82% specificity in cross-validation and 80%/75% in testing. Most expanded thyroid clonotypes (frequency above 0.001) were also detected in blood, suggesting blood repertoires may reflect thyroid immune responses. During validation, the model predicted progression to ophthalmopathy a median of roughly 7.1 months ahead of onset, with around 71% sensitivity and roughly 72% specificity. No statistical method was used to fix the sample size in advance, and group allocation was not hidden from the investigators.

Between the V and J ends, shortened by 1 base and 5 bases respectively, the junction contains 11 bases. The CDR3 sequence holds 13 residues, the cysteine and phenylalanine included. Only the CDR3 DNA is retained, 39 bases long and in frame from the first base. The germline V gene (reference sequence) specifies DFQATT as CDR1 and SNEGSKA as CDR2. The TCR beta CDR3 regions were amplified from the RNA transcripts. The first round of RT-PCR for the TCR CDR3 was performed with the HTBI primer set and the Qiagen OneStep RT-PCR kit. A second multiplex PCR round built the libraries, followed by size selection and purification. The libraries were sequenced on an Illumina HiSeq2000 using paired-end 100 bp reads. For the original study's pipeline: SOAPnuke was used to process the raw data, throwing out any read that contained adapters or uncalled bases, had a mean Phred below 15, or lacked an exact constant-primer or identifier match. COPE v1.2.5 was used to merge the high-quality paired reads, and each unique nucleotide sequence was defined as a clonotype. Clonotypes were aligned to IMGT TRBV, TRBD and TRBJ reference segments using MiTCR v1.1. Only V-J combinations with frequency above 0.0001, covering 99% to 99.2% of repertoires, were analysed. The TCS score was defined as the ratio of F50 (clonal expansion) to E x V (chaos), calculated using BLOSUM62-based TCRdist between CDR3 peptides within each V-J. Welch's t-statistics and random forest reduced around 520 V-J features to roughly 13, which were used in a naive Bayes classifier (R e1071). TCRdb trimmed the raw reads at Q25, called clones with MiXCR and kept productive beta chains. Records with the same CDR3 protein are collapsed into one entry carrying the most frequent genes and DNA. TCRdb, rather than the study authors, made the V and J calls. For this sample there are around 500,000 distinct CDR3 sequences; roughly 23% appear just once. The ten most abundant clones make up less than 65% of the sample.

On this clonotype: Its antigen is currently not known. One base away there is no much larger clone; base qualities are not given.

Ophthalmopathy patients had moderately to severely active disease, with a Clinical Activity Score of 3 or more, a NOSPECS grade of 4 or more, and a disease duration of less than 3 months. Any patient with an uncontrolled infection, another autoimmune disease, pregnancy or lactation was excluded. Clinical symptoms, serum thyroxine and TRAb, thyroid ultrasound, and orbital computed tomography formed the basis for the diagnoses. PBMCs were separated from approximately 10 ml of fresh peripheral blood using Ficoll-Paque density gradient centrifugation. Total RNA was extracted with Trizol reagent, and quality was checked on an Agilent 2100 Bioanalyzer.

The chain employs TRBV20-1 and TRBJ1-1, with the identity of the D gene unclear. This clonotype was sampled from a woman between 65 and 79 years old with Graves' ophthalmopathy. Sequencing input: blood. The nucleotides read TGCAGTGCTAGAGCCTGGGGTGGGACTGAAGCTTTCTTT. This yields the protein CSARAWGGTEAFF.